The source of this T cell receptor (beta chain) is a study of blood T cells in healthy people across ages (dated by TCRdb to the mid-2010s). Study-wide context: In model experiments, template switching captured roughly one uniquely barcoded TCR beta cDNA molecule for every two T cells. The study measured age-related changes in TCR beta repertoire diversity using deep sequencing normalized with unique cDNA molecular identifiers. Donors were grouped into four age groups: young (average 16 years), middle-aged (39), aged (around 62) and long-lived (about 82). Using the same blood draw, the study looked at two additional independent replicas of 1 million unique cDNA reads for two donors, one aged 18 to 30 and the other aged 80 or older. The full study reports these points: Observed TCR beta diversity per million T cells fell roughly linearly with age, and a significant reduction was already apparent by age roughly 40. Bulk unsorted PBMC profiling prevented conclusive comparison of naive and antigen-experienced compartments. A strong correlation was found between observed TCR beta diversity and the percentage of naive T cells measured by flow cytometry. Donor CMV infection status was unknown, potentially confounding age-related changes in expanded clonotypes. Compared with the aged group, the long-lived group had more naive CD4+ T cells, fewer expanded clones and increased TCR diversity, a pattern suggesting age selection. Total diversity estimates from one million sequenced T cells were considered lower bounds and underestimates.

Libraries were prepared through 5' RACE. Data came from an Illumina HiSeq 2500. A second about 7 to 12 cycle PCR used a sample-barcoded 5' primer and a J-beta primer mix. Each TCR beta cDNA molecule received a unique molecular identifier from a template-switch 5' adaptor carrying 12 random nucleotides. At least 2.5 million CDR3-containing paired-end reads were obtained from each sample. First-strand cDNA was synthesized from all RNA with the Mint cDNA synthesis kit, primed by a TRBC-specific oligonucleotide. Following uracil-DNA glycosylase treatment, all cDNA underwent a first 18-cycle PCR with the universal primers M1SS and BC2_uni_R. The published analysis was carried out like this. For normalization, 1 million high-quality reads, each with a distinct molecular identifier, were randomly selected from each sample. Reads sharing molecular identifiers were discarded rather than binned into consensus sequences. MiTCR, set to a Q25 quality threshold and the strictest error-elimination algorithm, was used for CDR3 identification, clonotype clustering and error correction. A nonparametric unseen species model using Euler transformation provided a lower-bound estimate of total TCR beta diversity. Starting from the raw public reads, TCRdb applied fastp trimming at Q25, assembled clones with MiXCR and retained in-frame beta chains. Rows matching on CDR3 protein sequence are summarized as one entry with the most common DNA and genes. In this record, the V and J calls reflect TCRdb's handling and not the investigators' own analysis. The table for this sample lists about 560,000 distinct CDR3 sequences; about 27% of them were counted only once. Roughly 3.5% of the sample is taken by the ten largest.

The donors were roughly 39 Caucasian individuals from Russia, aged 6 to 90 years, who were systemically healthy. Each donor gave 9 to 10 milliliters of peripheral blood, collected into EDTA-treated Vacutainer tubes. PBMCs were isolated by Ficoll-Paque density-gradient centrifugation, with at least 6 million obtained per sample. Total RNA was extracted from PBMCs with Trizol reagent, with at least 6 micrograms obtained per sample. For every donor, flow cytometry on a PBMC aliquot measured the percentage of naive CD45RAhigh/CD27high T cells. As regards this clonotype: Its specific antigen is unknown. There are no base qualities to consult, and no much larger clone falls within one base.

These data were likewise used in another study, on T cells of mothers and their children. Looking at the second paper: Donors were nine systemically healthy Caucasian individuals: three mothers and their six children. cDNA synthesis consumed the entire amount of extracted RNA, loaded at about 1.6 ug RNA in each 15 ul reaction. In the second PCR, the M1S primer added sample barcodes and 2-4 random nucleotides. More than 8.5 million TCR beta CDR3 reads were obtained from each mother, and roughly 3 million reads were obtained from each child. Thymic selection shapes the output of TCR recombination in a similar way in related and unrelated pairs, and inherited differences have a minor effect. Normalized repertoire overlap in related mother-child pairs was always slightly higher than in unrelated mother-child pairs, but the difference was never significant. Persistent microchimeric T cell clones were not detected, at a sensitivity of approximately 100 clones per million clonotypes. The study used deep NGS to compare TCR beta repertoires of mothers and children, seeking features distinguishing related mother-child pairs from unrelated individuals. The mean age was roughly 40 +/- 4 years for the mothers and around 10 +/- 4 years for the children. After adapters were ligated using NEBNext reagents, the libraries underwent 100+100 nt paired-end sequencing on an Illumina HiSeq 2000. To prevent cross-contamination, the mother and child libraries were prepared one month apart and sequenced in separate runs. For each donor, somewhere between roughly 450,000 and 2,000,000 distinct TCR beta clonotypes were identified. Naive TCR beta clonotypes were estimated from low-frequency clonotypes matched to each donor's FACS-determined naive share, without sorting.

The sequence was obtained from a boy aged 2 to 9 in good health. Sequenced: blood.

CDR3 reads: CSASGRYEKLFF. At the DNA level, the sequence is TGCAGTGCTAGCGGTCGGTATGAAAAACTGTTTTTT. The rearrangement combines TRBV20-1 with TRBJ1-4; the D gene remains uncertain. For CDR1 and CDR2, the germline V gene (reference sequence) lists DFQATT and SNEGSKA. The trim is 3 bases for V and 6 bases for J, with a gap of 8 bases between the germline ends. The CDR3 starts with the cysteine, ends with the phenylalanine, and has 12 residues. Only the CDR3 DNA stays, 36 bases, in frame from base 1.